This TCR beta chain appears in the sequencing data of a study of T cells in localized non-small cell lung cancer. Study-level findings and limits: A single tumor region was sequenced, leaving heterogeneity possible. Higher blood T cell density tracked longer overall survival. Appearing in adjacent lung were a median approximately 60 of the top 100 tumor clones. Among the tissues sampled, uninvolved adjacent lung had the highest T cell clonality, above tumor.

Measured with immunoSEQ multiplex PCR; TCRdb has only the in-frame clones, and not every one. The repertoire holds over 30,000 clones, with almost 90% as singletons. This CDR3 has 15 residues. V lost 1 base to trimming and J lost 8 bases; unmatched junction nucleotides: 6. Germline V CDR1 and CDR2: LNHDA, SQIVND (reference sequence). Turning to this clone: The antigen remains undetermined.

The sequencing used peripheral blood, collected before any cancer treatment. The TCR was taken from a man aged 35 to 69 with stage I lung adenocarcinoma. The chain couples TRBV19 to TRBJ1-4; 8 nucleotides align to TRBD1. The CDR3, as DNA: TGTGCCAGTAGTATAGGTACGACAGGGGCCGAAAAACTGTTTTTT. Protein product: CASSIGTTGAEKLFF.